The sequence of this T cell receptor (beta chain) was determined in a study of low-dose radiotherapy and immunotherapy resistance in tumors (dated by TCRdb to 2021 to 2024). Some background on the complete study: In Cohort 1, each fraction delivered 0.5 Gy every 2 weeks, and the prescribed total PTV dose was 6.5 Gy. In Cohort 2, 1 Gy per fraction was delivered every two weeks, for a total of 13 Gy over 26 weeks. Patients were given nivolumab as a 240 mg flat dose every two weeks and ipilimumab at 1 mg/kg every six weeks, with both drugs delivered intravenously. Intravenous cyclophosphamide at 200 mg/m2 was administered every two weeks, one day ahead of each radiation and immunotherapy administration. Starting on cycle 1 day 1, patients took 300 mg of aspirin by mouth once daily for four cycles. Randomization of trial participants into treatment groups was not performed. The translational analysis covered eight patients: three from the first dose cohort and the first five from the second dose cohort.

This clonotype was counted many times. Its antigen remains undetermined. No much larger clone is present one base from it, and per-base qualities are unavailable. The time point label, read with the paper, signifies: before trial treatment. The donors came from RACIN, which was a single-arm phase I dose-escalation trial that paired nivolumab and ipilimumab with aspirin, low-dose cyclophosphamide and low-dose radiotherapy. Eligible patients had advanced, TIL-negative solid tumors. This sample was sequenced with an Illumina HiSeq 2500. First-strand cDNA was synthesized with Superscript III and a set of TRAV- and TRBV-specific primers, covering both TCRalpha and TCRbeta chains. TCRs were amplified for about 19 PCR cycles with Phusion, using a constant-region primer paired with the adapter attached to the V primers. The isolated mRNA was amplified using the MessageAmp II aRNA Amplification Kit, with in vitro transcription performed for about 15 hours at 37 degrees C. The Dynabeads mRNA DIRECT Purification Kit was used to isolate the mRNA for TCR sequencing. A second roughly 25-cycle Phusion PCR added indexed Illumina adapters, and products were purified with AMPure XP beads. The original methods were these. Custom Perl scripts were used to pool TCR sequences that encoded the same protein, to remove out-of-frame sequences, and to calculate the abundance of each clonotype. The analysis excluded TCR sequences that were supported by just one read. Repertoire metrics included Shannon entropy, Gini index, clonality, richness, and frequency of TCRs shared between repertoires. Starting from the raw public reads, TCRdb applied fastp trimming at Q25, assembled clones with MiXCR and retained in-frame beta chains. Each CDR3 protein gets just one entry, which takes the most common genes and DNA from the rows behind it. The V and J calls were not made by the authors but by TCRdb's processing. The sample profile shows about 64,000 distinct CDR3 sequences; about 26% of them were found once. Of the sample, around 6.7% falls within the top ten clones.

This sequence originates from a male donor with rectosigmoid adenocarcinoma. The input for sequencing was PBMCs, taken before treatment.

In nucleotides, the sequence is TGTGCCAGCACCGGGACACCTTCCTACGAGCAGTACTTC. This codes for CASTGTPSYEQYF. The chain is assembled from TRBV25-1 and TRBJ2-7; the D gene is perhaps TRBD1, on 6 matching bases. The germline V gene provides CDR1 MGHDK and CDR2 SYGVNS. The CDR3 numbers 13 residues from cysteine through phenylalanine. The DNA shown is the 39-base CDR3, in frame from base 1. At the junction V is shortened by 7 bases and J by 1 base, with 11 bases in between.